This is a list of T cell receptor beta chains from one sample in a study of cytomegalovirus exposure and HLA in healthy donors. Assay: immunoSEQ multiplex PCR; the TCRdb copy retains only in-frame clones and omits some. Here the sample spans 55,000 to 70,000 clones, 68% being singletons. Sequencing was done on a sample of PBMCs. Every receptor here comes from a man aged 35 to 55 in good health and CMV-seropositive. The CDR3 runs from the conserved cysteine through the conserved F or W. The D gene is left open where the match is weak. Expanded clones are given a class, and other clones once, few, many or no size at all.

cdr3_length: 13; j_call: TRBJ2-7; v_call: TRBV7-9; clone_size: few; d_call: .; cdr3_aa: CASSTSDRYEQYF; cdr3_nt: TGTGCCAGCAGCACTTCGGACAGATACGAGCAGTACTTC
cdr3_length: 12; j_call: TRBJ2-7; v_call: TRBV11-3; clone_size: .; d_call: .; cdr3_aa: CASSHRAYEQYF; cdr3_nt: TGTGCCAGCAGCCACAGGGCCTACGAGCAGTACTTC
cdr3_length: 14; j_call: TRBJ1-1; v_call: TRBV5-1; clone_size: .; d_call: TRBD1; cdr3_aa: CASSLETQGPEAFF; cdr3_nt: TGCGCCAGCAGCTTGGAGACACAGGGGCCTGAAGCTTTCTTT
cdr3_length: 16; j_call: TRBJ2-2; v_call: TRBV5-4; clone_size: .; d_call: .; cdr3_aa: CASSARQGGYTGELFF; cdr3_nt: TGTGCCAGCAGCGCCCGACAGGGAGGTTACACCGGGGAGCTGTTTTTT
cdr3_length: 14; j_call: TRBJ1-1; v_call: TRBV5-4; clone_size: few; d_call: .; cdr3_aa: CASSSRGGNTEAFF; cdr3_nt: TGTGCCAGCAGCTCCCGGGGGGGGAACACTGAAGCTTTCTTT
cdr3_length: 16; j_call: TRBJ2-2; v_call: TRBV23-1; clone_size: .; d_call: .; cdr3_aa: CASTSQGRGNTGELFF; cdr3_nt: TGCGCCAGCACTTCCCAAGGGCGGGGGAACACCGGGGAGCTGTTTTTT
cdr3_length: 15; j_call: TRBJ2-2; v_call: TRBV15; clone_size: .; d_call: TRBD2; cdr3_aa: CATSRGTSDTGELFF; cdr3_nt: TGTGCCACCAGCAGAGGGACTAGCGACACCGGGGAGCTGTTTTTT
cdr3_length: 15; j_call: TRBJ2-7; v_call: TRBV19; clone_size: .; d_call: TRBD2; cdr3_aa: CASSPLGGGGYEQYF; cdr3_nt: TGTGCCAGTAGTCCCCTCGGGGGGGGAGGATACGAGCAGTACTTC
cdr3_length: 15; j_call: TRBJ2-7; v_call: TRBV7-9; clone_size: .; d_call: TRBD1; cdr3_aa: CSSSYPGQGFYEQYF; cdr3_nt: TGTTCCAGCAGCTACCCGGGACAGGGTTTCTACGAGCAGTACTTC
cdr3_length: 17; j_call: TRBJ2-7; v_call: TRBV5-4; clone_size: .; d_call: TRBD2; cdr3_aa: CASSLHTSGGLRREQYF; cdr3_nt: TGTGCCAGCAGTCTCCATACTAGCGGGGGCTTACGGAGGGAGCAGTACTTC
cdr3_length: 15; j_call: TRBJ2-7; v_call: TRBV4-3; clone_size: .; d_call: TRBD1; cdr3_aa: CASSQGRQGSYEQYF; cdr3_nt: TGCGCCAGCAGCCAAGGACGACAGGGGTCCTACGAGCAGTACTTC
cdr3_length: 14; j_call: TRBJ2-7; v_call: TRBV4-3; clone_size: .; d_call: TRBD1; cdr3_aa: CASSQEPTGVEQYF; cdr3_nt: TGCGCCAGCAGCCAAGAACCGACAGGGGTCGAGCAGTACTTC
cdr3_length: 14; j_call: TRBJ2-3; v_call: TRBV7-9; clone_size: .; d_call: TRBD2; cdr3_aa: CASSLLTGGDTQYF; cdr3_nt: TGTGCCAGCAGCTTACTTACGGGAGGGGATACGCAGTATTTT
cdr3_length: 15; j_call: TRBJ1-1; v_call: TRBV30; clone_size: .; d_call: TRBD1; cdr3_aa: CAWRRDRVRDTEAFF; cdr3_nt: TGTGCCTGGAGGCGAGACAGGGTCAGGGACACTGAAGCTTTCTTT
cdr3_length: 15; j_call: TRBJ2-7; v_call: TRBV14; clone_size: .; d_call: TRBD1; cdr3_aa: CASSYPGQRTYEQYF; cdr3_nt: TGTGCCAGCAGCTACCCGGGACAGAGAACCTACGAGCAGTACTTC
cdr3_length: 14; j_call: TRBJ2-3; v_call: TRBV30; clone_size: .; d_call: TRBD2; cdr3_aa: CAWIVASGGDTQYF; cdr3_nt: TGTGCCTGGATAGTGGCTAGCGGGGGGGATACGCAGTATTTT
cdr3_length: 15; j_call: TRBJ2-1; v_call: TRBV29-1; clone_size: .; d_call: .; cdr3_aa: CSVDQRTITLSEQFF; cdr3_nt: TGCAGCGTTGATCAGCGGACCATAACCCTTAGTGAGCAGTTCTTC
cdr3_length: 13; j_call: TRBJ1-1; v_call: TRBV30; clone_size: .; d_call: TRBD1; cdr3_aa: CAWGSTGATEAFF; cdr3_nt: TGTGCCTGGGGATCGACAGGGGCCACTGAAGCTTTCTTT
cdr3_length: 13; j_call: TRBJ2-1; v_call: TRBV19; clone_size: .; d_call: .; cdr3_aa: CASSNGGYNEQFF; cdr3_nt: TGTGCCAGTAGTAATGGAGGCTACAATGAGCAGTTCTTC
cdr3_length: 16; j_call: TRBJ2-1; v_call: TRBV4-3; clone_size: .; d_call: .; cdr3_aa: CASSQGGRREYNEQFF; cdr3_nt: TGCGCCAGCAGCCAAGGGGGCAGGCGGGAATACAATGAGCAGTTCTTC
cdr3_length: 11; j_call: TRBJ1-1; v_call: TRBV30; clone_size: few; d_call: .; cdr3_aa: CASQGETEAFF; cdr3_nt: TGTGCCTCCCAAGGGGAAACTGAAGCTTTCTTT
cdr3_length: 16; j_call: TRBJ2-5; v_call: TRBV19; clone_size: .; d_call: .; cdr3_aa: CASAHSLVPAQETQYF; cdr3_nt: TGTGCCAGTGCCCATTCACTAGTCCCAGCCCAAGAGACCCAGTACTTC
cdr3_length: 12; j_call: TRBJ2-1; v_call: TRBV6-1; clone_size: few; d_call: .; cdr3_aa: CASSEDGPGQFF; cdr3_nt: TGTGCCAGCAGTGAAGACGGTCCGGGGCAGTTCTTC
cdr3_length: 15; j_call: TRBJ1-2; v_call: TRBV9; clone_size: .; d_call: TRBD1; cdr3_aa: CASSVHPGGGDGYTF; cdr3_nt: TGTGCCAGCAGCGTTCATCCAGGGGGCGGGGATGGCTACACCTTC
cdr3_length: 13; j_call: TRBJ2-2; v_call: TRBV6-6; clone_size: few; d_call: .; cdr3_aa: CALQTTASGELFF; cdr3_nt: TGTGCCTTACAAACGACAGCGTCCGGGGAGCTGTTTTTT
cdr3_length: 13; j_call: TRBJ1-6; v_call: TRBV30; clone_size: .; d_call: .; cdr3_aa: CAWSPEGDRPLHF; cdr3_nt: TGTGCCTGGAGCCCCGAGGGGGATCGACCCCTCCACTTT
cdr3_length: 16; j_call: TRBJ2-3; v_call: TRBV7-2; clone_size: .; d_call: .; cdr3_aa: CASSRRGGRNTDTQYF; cdr3_nt: TGTGCCAGCAGCAGAAGGGGTGGGAGGAACACAGATACGCAGTATTTT
cdr3_length: 14; j_call: TRBJ2-3; v_call: TRBV2; clone_size: .; d_call: .; cdr3_aa: CASTAGGYTDTQYF; cdr3_nt: TGTGCCAGCACCGCGGGTGGATACACAGATACGCAGTATTTT
cdr3_length: 15; j_call: TRBJ2-1; v_call: TRBV6-1; clone_size: few; d_call: TRBD2; cdr3_aa: CASSAGLAGRNEQFF; cdr3_nt: TGTGCCAGCAGCGCGGGACTAGCGGGGCGCAATGAGCAGTTCTTC